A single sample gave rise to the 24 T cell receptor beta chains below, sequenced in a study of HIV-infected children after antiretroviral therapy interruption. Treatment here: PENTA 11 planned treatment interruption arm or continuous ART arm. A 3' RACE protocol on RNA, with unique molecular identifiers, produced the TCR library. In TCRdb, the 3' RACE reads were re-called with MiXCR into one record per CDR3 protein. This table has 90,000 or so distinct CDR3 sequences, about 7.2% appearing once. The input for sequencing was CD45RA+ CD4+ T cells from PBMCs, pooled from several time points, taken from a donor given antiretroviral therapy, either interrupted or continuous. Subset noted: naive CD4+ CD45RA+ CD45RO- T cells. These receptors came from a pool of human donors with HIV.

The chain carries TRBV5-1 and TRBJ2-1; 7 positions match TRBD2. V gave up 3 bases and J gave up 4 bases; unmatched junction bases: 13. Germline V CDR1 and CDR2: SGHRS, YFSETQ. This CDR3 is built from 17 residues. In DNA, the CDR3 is TGCGCCAGCAGCTCGGCTTCGCGAAGCGGGATTTACAATGAGCAGTTCTTC. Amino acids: CASSSASRSGIYNEQFF.

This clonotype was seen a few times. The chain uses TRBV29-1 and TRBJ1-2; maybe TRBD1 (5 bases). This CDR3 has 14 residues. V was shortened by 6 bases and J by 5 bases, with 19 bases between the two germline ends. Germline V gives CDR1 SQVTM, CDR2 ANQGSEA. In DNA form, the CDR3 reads TGCAGCGTCAGACCCAACCTAGGGGCTTATGGCTACACCTTC. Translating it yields CSVRPNLGAYGYTF. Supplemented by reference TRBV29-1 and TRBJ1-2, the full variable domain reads SAVISQKPSRDICQRGTSLTIQCQVDSQVTMMFWYRQQPGQSLTLIATANQGSEATYESGFVIDKFPISRPNLTFSTLTVSNMSPEDSSIYLCSVRPNLGAYGYTFGSGTRLTVV.

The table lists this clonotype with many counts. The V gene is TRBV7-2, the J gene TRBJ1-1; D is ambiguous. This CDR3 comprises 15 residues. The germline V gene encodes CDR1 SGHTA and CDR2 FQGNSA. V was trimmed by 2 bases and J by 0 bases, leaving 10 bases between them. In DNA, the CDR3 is TGTGCCAGCAGCTTATTTGGGCCCATGAACACTGAAGCTTTCTTT. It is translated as CASSLFGPMNTEAFF.

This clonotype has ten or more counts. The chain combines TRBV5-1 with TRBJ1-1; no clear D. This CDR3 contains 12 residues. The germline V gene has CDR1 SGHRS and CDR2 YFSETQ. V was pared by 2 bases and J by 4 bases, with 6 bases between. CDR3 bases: TGCGCCAGCAGCTTCCTGGGCACTGAAGCTTTCTTT. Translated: CASSFLGTEAFF.

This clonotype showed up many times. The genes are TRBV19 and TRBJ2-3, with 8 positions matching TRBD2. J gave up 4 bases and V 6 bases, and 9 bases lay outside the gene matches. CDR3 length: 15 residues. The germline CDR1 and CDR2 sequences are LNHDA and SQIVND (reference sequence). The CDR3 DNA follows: TGTGCCAGTAGAACTAGCGGCGCTACCGCAGATACGCAGTATTTT. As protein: CASRTSGATADTQYF.

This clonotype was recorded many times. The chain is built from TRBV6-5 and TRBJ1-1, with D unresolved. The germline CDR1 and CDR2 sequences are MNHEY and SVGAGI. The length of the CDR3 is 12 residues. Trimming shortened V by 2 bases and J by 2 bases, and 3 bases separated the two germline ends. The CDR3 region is CASSYRNTEAFF. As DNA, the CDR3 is TGTGCCAGCAGTTACAGAAACACTGAAGCTTTCTTT.

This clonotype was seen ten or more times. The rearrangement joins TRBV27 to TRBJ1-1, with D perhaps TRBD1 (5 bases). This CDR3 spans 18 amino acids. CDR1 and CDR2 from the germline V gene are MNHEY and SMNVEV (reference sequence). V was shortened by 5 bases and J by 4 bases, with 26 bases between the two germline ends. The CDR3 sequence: CASSPLALGLLRGTEAFF. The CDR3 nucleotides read TGTGCCAGCAGTCCACTCGCATTAGGACTTCTGAGGGGCACTGAAGCTTTCTTT.

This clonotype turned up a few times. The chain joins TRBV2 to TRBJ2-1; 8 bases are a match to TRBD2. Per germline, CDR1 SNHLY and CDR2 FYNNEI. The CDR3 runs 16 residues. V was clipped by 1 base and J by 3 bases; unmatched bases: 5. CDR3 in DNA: TGTGCCAGCAGTGAAGTGGCTAGCGGGTTCTACAATGAGCAGTTCTTC. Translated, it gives CASSEVASGFYNEQFF.

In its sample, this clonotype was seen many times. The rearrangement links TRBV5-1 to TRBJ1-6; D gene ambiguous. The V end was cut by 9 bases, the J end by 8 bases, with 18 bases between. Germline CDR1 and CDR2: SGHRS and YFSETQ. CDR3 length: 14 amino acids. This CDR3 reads CATASGEQHSPLHF. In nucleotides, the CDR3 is TGCGCCACCGCGAGCGGGGAACAACATTCACCCCTCCACTTT.

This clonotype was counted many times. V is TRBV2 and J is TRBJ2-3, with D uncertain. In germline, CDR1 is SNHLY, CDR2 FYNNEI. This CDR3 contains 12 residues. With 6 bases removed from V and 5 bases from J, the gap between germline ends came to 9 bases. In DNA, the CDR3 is TGTGCCAGCAGGGCCCAAGGAGATACGCAGTATTTT. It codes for CASRAQGDTQYF. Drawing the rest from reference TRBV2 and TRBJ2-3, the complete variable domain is EPEVTQTPSHQVTQMGQEVILRCVPISNHLYFYWYRQILGQKVEFLVSFYNNEISEKSEIFDDQFSVERPDGSNFTLKIRSTKLEDSAMYFCASRAQGDTQYFGPGTRLTVL.

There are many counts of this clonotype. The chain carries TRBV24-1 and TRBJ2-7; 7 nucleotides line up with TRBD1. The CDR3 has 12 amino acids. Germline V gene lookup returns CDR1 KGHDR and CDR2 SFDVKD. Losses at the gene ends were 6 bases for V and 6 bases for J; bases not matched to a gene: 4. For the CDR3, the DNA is TGTGCCACCAGTCCGACAGGGTCCGAGCAGTACTTC. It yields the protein CATSPTGSEQYF.

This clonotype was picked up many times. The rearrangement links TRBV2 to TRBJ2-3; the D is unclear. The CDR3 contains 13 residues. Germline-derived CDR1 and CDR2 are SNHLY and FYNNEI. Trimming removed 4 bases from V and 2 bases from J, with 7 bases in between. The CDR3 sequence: CASSGRYTDTQYF. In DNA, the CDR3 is TGTGCCAGCAGTGGCAGATACACAGATACGCAGTATTTT.

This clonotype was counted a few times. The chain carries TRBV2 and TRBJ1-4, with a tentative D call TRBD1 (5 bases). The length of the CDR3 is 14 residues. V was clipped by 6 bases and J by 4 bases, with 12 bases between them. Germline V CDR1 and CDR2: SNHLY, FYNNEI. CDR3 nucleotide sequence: TGTGCCAGCAGATCGGGACGGTATAATGAAAAACTGTTTTTT. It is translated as CASRSGRYNEKLFF.

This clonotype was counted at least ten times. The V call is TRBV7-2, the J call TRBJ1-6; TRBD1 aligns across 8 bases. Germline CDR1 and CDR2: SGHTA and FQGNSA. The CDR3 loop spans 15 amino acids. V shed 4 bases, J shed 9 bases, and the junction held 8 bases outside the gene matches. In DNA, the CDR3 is TGTGCCAGCAGCTCTCTAGACAGGGGAGGTTCACCCCTCCACTTT. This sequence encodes CASSSLDRGGSPLHF.

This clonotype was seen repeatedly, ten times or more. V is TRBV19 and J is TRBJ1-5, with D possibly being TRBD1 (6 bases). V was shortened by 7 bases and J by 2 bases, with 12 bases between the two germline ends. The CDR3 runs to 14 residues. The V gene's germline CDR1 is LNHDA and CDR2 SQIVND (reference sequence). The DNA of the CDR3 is TGTGCCAGTACCCCACAGGGTGGCAATCAGCCCCAGCATTTT. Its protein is CASTPQGGNQPQHF.

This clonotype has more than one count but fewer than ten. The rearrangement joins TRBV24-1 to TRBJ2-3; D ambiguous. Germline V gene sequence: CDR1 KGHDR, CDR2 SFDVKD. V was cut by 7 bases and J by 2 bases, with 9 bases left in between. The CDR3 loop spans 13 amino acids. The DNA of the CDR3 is TGTGCCACCAGGGACCTTCTCACAGATACGCAGTATTTT. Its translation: CATRDLLTDTQYF.

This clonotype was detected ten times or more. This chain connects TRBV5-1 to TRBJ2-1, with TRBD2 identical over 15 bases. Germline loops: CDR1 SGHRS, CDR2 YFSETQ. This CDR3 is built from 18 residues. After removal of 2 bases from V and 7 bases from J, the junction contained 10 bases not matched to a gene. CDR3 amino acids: CASSFTWTSGRAQNEQFF. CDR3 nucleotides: TGCGCCAGCAGCTTTACCTGGACTAGCGGGAGGGCTCAGAATGAGCAGTTCTTC.

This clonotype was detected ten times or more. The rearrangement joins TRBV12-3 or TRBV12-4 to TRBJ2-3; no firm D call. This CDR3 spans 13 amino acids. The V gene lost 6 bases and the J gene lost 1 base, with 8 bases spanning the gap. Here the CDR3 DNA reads TGTGCCAGCAGGGTTTCTGGCACAGATACGCAGTATTTT. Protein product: CASRVSGTDTQYF.

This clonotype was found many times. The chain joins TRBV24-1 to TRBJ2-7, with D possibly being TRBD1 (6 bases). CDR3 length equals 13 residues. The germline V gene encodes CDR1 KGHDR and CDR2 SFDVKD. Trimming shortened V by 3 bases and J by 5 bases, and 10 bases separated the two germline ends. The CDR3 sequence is CATSDPGVNEQYF. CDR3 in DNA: TGTGCCACCAGTGATCCAGGGGTAAACGAGCAGTACTTC.

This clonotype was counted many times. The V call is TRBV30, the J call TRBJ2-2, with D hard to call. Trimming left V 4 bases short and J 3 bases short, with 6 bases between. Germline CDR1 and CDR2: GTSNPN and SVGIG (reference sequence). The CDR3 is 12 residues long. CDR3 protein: CAWTRYTGELFF. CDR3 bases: TGTGCCTGGACCCGTTACACCGGGGAGCTGTTTTTT.

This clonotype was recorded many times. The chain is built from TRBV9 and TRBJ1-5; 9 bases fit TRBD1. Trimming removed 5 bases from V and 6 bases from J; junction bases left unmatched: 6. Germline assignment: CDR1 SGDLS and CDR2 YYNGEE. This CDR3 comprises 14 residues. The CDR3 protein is CASSVDRGAQPQHF. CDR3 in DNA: TGTGCCAGCAGTGTGGACAGGGGTGCTCAGCCCCAGCATTTT.

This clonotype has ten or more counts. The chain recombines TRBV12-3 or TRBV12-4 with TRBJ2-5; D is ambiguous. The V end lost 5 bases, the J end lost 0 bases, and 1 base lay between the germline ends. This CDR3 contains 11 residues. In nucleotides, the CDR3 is TGTGCCAGCAGTCACCAAGAGACCCAGTACTTC. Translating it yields CASSHQETQYF.

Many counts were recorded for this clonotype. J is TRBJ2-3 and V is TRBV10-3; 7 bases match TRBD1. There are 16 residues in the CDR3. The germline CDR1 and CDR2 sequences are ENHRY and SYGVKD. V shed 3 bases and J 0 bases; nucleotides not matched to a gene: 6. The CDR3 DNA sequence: TGTGCCATCAGTGAAAGGGGGCGATCGAGCACAGATACGCAGTATTTT. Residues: CAISERGRSSTDTQYF.

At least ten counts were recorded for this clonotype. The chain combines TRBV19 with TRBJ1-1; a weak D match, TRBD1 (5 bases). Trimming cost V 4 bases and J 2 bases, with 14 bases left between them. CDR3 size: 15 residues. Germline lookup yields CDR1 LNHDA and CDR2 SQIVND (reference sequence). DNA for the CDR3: TGTGCCAGTAGTAATCGTAAGGGGCCCAACACTGAAGCTTTCTTT. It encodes CASSNRKGPNTEAFF.